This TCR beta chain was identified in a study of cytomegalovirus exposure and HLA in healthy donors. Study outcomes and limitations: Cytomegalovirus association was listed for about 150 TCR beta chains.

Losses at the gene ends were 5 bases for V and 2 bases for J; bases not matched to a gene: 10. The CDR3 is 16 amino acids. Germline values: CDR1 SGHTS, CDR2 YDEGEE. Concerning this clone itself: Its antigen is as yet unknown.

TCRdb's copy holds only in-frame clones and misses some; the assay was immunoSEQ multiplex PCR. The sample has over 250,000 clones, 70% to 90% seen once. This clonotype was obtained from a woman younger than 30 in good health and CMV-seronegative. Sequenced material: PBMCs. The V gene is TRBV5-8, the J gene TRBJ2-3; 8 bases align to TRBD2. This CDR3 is CASSSGLAPSTDTQYF. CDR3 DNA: TGTGCCAGCAGTTCAGGACTAGCCCCTTCCACAGATACGCAGTATTTT.